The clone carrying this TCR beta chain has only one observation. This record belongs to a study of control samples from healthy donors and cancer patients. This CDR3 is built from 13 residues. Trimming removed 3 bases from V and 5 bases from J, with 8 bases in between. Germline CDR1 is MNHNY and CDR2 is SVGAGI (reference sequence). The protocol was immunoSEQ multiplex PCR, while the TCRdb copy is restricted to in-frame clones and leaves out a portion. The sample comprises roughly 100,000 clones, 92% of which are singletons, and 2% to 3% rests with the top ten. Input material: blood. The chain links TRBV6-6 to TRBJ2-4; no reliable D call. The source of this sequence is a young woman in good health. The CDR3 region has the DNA TGTGCCAGCAGTTATGCTAACCAAAACATTCAGTACTTC. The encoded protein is CASSYANQNIQYF.